The 30 T cell receptor beta chains below come from one sample, sequenced in a study of blood T cell repertoires in COVID-19. The assay was immunoSEQ multiplex PCR, and TCRdb's table has in-frame clones only and misses some. The sample has under 75,000 clones, around 89% seen once. Sequenced: peripheral blood. All receptors come from a man aged 45-65 years with acute or convalescent COVID-19.

V is TRBV29-1 and J is TRBJ2-1, with TRBD2 as a possible D gene (6 bases). The CDR3 has 16 residues. V was trimmed by 3 bases and J by 5 bases, leaving 20 bases between them. The germline V gene has CDR1 SQVTM and CDR2 ANQGSEA. CDR3 nucleotides: TGCAGCGTTGAGGGGAAACGGGAGCGGATCAACAATGAGCAGTTCTTC. It yields the protein CSVEGKRERINNEQFF.

V gene TRBV19 combines with J gene TRBJ1-2; TRBD1 matches at 9 bases. The CDR3 is made up of 16 amino acids. The junction had 11 bases not matched to a gene; V was cut back by 3 bases and J by 6 bases. Germline V gives CDR1 LNHDA, CDR2 SQIVND (reference sequence). The CDR3 bases are TGTGCCAGTAGTATTAGGGCGGGACAGGGCTCCAATGGCTACACCTTC. Translation: CASSIRAGQGSNGYTF. Complete variable domain (other parts from reference TRBV19 and TRBJ1-2): DGGITQSPKYLFRKEGQNVTLSCEQNLNHDAMYWYRQDPGQGLRLIYYSQIVNDFQKGDIAEGYSVSREKKESFPLTVTSAQKNPTAFYLCASSIRAGQGSNGYTFGSGTRLTVV.

The chain couples TRBV19 to TRBJ2-1, with a tentative D call TRBD1 (6 bases). V gave up 4 bases and J gave up 1 base, with 14 bases separating them. The CDR3 covers 16 residues. CDR1 LNHDA and CDR2 SQIVND come from the germline V gene (reference sequence). CDR3 in DNA: TGTGCCAGTAGTACTAGGGTTCAGGGGTCCTACAATGAGCAGTTCTTC. Protein sequence: CASSTRVQGSYNEQFF.

The table lists this clone with a few counts. The chain is built from TRBV6-5 and TRBJ2-7; TRBD1 matches 12 bases. Germline V gene data show CDR1 as MNHEY and CDR2 as SVGAGI. The V and J ends lost 6 bases and 6 bases, in that order; junction bases with no gene match: 9. This CDR3 region has 15 residues. CDR3 DNA sequence: TGTGCCAGCAGGGCGGGACAGGGGGCCGCGGGCGAGCAGTACTTC. Its protein is CASRAGQGAAGEQYF.

V usage is TRBV18 and J usage is TRBJ2-7, with 9 bases aligning to TRBD1. Looked up from germline, CDR1 is KGHSH and CDR2 is LQKENI. The CDR3 sequence is 15 residues long. V gave up 3 bases and J gave up 5 bases; unmatched junction bases: 8. CDR3 DNA: TGTGCCAGCTCACCTTTTAGGACAGGGGATCACGAGCAGTACTTC. Translated, it gives CASSPFRTGDHEQYF.

J is TRBJ2-7 and V is TRBV28; TRBD2 matches 8 bases. The ends lost 2 bases at V and 0 bases at J; junction bases unmatched: 15. Germline assignment: CDR1 MDHEN and CDR2 SYDVKM. The CDR3 totals 19 residues. The chain's CDR3 is CASSLPSLGREVFSYEQYF. In DNA form, the CDR3 reads TGTGCCAGCAGTTTACCGTCCTTAGGGCGGGAGGTCTTCTCCTACGAGCAGTACTTC.

This sequence joins TRBV27 and TRBJ2-1, with 15 bases matching TRBD2. The CDR3 consists of 20 residues. Germline V CDR1 and CDR2: MNHEY, SMNVEV (reference sequence). Losses at the gene ends were 4 bases for V and 6 bases for J; bases not matched to a gene: 16. The CDR3 DNA reads as TGTGCCAGCAGTTCCCGACAGGGCCCAAAGGGACTAGCGGGAGGCAATGAGCAGTTCTTC. Protein product: CASSSRQGPKGLAGGNEQFF.

The rearrangement uses TRBV7-9 and TRBJ1-2; 8 nucleotides agree with TRBD1. This CDR3 spans 15 amino acids. CDR1 and CDR2 from the germline V gene are SEHNR and FQNEAQ (reference sequence). V lost 5 bases and J lost 4; bases outside the gene matches: 9. CDR3 region: CASSPQDRVGYGYTF. The CDR3 DNA reads as TGTGCCAGCAGCCCGCAGGACAGGGTAGGCTATGGCTACACCTTC.

This clone has just one count. J is TRBJ1-4 and V is TRBV18; D is possibly TRBD1 (6 bases). The CDR3 consists of 16 residues. Germline values: CDR1 KGHSH, CDR2 LQKENI. V was clipped by 1 base and J by 5 bases, with 14 bases between them. For the CDR3, the DNA is TGTGCCAGCTCACCACAAGAACTGGGGACAAATGAAAAACTGTTTTTT. Its protein product is CASSPQELGTNEKLFF.

The rearrangement joins TRBV9 to TRBJ1-5; D remains unclear. The length of the CDR3 is 15 residues. Trimming left V 3 bases short and J 0 bases short, with 10 bases between. In germline, CDR1 is SGDLS, CDR2 YYNGEE. The CDR3 DNA is TGTGCCAGCAGCGAGACACCTTATAGCAATCAGCCCCAGCATTTT. Encoded protein: CASSETPYSNQPQHF. Full variable domain (rest looked up from reference TRBV9 and TRBJ1-5): DSGVTQTPKHLITATGQRVTLRCSPRSGDLSVYWYQQSLDQGLQFLIQYYNGEERAKGNILERFSAQQFPDLHSELNLSSLELGDSALYFCASSETPYSNQPQHFGDGTRLSIL.

The genes are TRBV7-9 and TRBJ2-2; the D gene is possibly TRBD2 (5 bases). Germline values: CDR1 SEHNR, CDR2 FQNEAQ (reference sequence). The CDR3 consists of 15 residues. Trimming removed 6 bases at V and 5 bases at J, with 16 bases between. The CDR3 coding sequence is TGTGCCAGCAGGAAAGTACTCCCGGGAACCGGGGAGCTGTTTTTT. Protein: CASRKVLPGTGELFF. The entire variable domain, with the rest obtained from reference TRBV7-9 and TRBJ2-2, is as follows: DTGVSQNPRHKITKRGQNVTFRCDPISEHNRLYWYRQTLGQGPEFLTYFQNEAQLEKSRLLSDRFSAERPKGSFSTLEIQRTEQGDSAMYLCASRKVLPGTGELFFGEGSRLTVL.

In DNA, the CDR3 is TGCGCCAGCGGGACAGGGGGCAGTGAGCAGTTCTTC. Translation gives CASGTGGSEQFF. V usage is TRBV5-1 and J usage is TRBJ2-1; 12 nucleotides match TRBD1. V gave up 7 bases and J gave up 9 bases; unmatched junction bases: 2. This CDR3 has 12 residues. Germline V gene sequence: CDR1 SGHRS, CDR2 YFSETQ.

The rearrangement joins TRBV19 to TRBJ1-1, with D possibly being TRBD1 (5 bases). The CDR3 totals 16 residues. Trimming stripped 0 bases from V and 4 bases from J, with 15 bases between. Germline V CDR1 and CDR2: LNHDA, SQIVND (reference sequence). DNA of the CDR3: TGTGCCAGTAGTATAGATCGCGGGGGTTGGGTCACTGAAGCTTTCTTT. Protein product: CASSIDRGGWVTEAFF.

This clone was counted only a few times. V gene TRBV6-5 combines with J gene TRBJ2-6, with D possibly being TRBD2 (5 bases). Germline CDR1 MNHEY, CDR2 SVGAGI. The CDR3 is 13 amino acids. Trimming pared 10 bases from V and 4 bases from J, leaving 11 bases between. The CDR3 region is CAISSGGANVLTF. DNA for the CDR3: TGTGCCATTTCCTCGGGAGGGGCCAACGTCCTGACTTTC.

The gene calls are TRBV9 and TRBJ2-1; D may be TRBD2 (5 bases). CDR1 is SGDLS and CDR2 is YYNGEE in the germline V gene. The CDR3 is 16 residues long. The V gene lost 3 bases and the J gene lost 6 bases, with 19 bases spanning the gap. DNA of the CDR3: TGTGCCAGCAGCGGGGAGACGGGAATAAGGACCAATGAGCAGTTCTTC. Its protein product is CASSGETGIRTNEQFF.

The rearrangement uses TRBV6-5 and TRBJ2-3; 15 bases line up with TRBD2. After removal of 6 bases from V and 7 bases from J, the junction contained 5 bases not matched to a gene. This CDR3 spans 15 amino acids. Germline V lookup: CDR1 MNHEY, CDR2 SVGAGI. CDR3 nucleotide sequence: TGTGCCAGCAGCGGGACTAGCGGGAGGAAAAATACGCAGTATTTT. Residues: CASSGTSGRKNTQYF.

The chain employs TRBV18 and TRBJ2-5; 10 nucleotides agree with TRBD1. Germline lookup yields CDR1 KGHSH and CDR2 LQKENI. V dropped 4 bases and J dropped 5; count of bases not matched to a gene: 4. CDR3 length: 14 residues. CDR3 nucleotide sequence: TGTGCCAGCTCACGGGACAGGGGCCTCGAGACCCAGTACTTC. It specifies CASSRDRGLETQYF. Together with reference TRBV18 and TRBJ2-5, the CDR3 gives the full variable domain: NAGVMQNPRHLVRRRGQEARLRCSPMKGHSHVYWYRQLPEEGLKFMVYLQKENIIDESGMPKERFSAEFPKEGPSILRIQQVVRGDSAAYFCASSRDRGLETQYFGPGTRLLVL.

The V call is TRBV6-2 or TRBV6-3, the J call TRBJ2-5, with a tentative D call TRBD2 (5 bases). With 4 bases removed from V and 2 bases from J, the gap between germline ends came to 23 bases. This CDR3 has 18 residues. Germline V gene data show CDR1 as MNHEY and CDR2 as SVGEGT. The DNA of the CDR3 is TGTGCCAGCAGTTTACGGCCCCGGCTAGCTATTATACAAGAGACCCAGTACTTC. It codes for CASSLRPRLAIIQETQYF.

DNA for the CDR3: TGTGCCAGTACCGGGACTAGCGTAAAGAACACCGGGGAGCTGTTTTTT. Translating gives CASTGTSVKNTGELFF. The chain couples TRBV19 to TRBJ2-2; 10 bases match TRBD2. The CDR3 contains 16 residues. V gave up 7 bases and J gave up 1 base; unmatched junction bases: 6. CDR1 and CDR2 (germline): LNHDA, SQIVND (reference sequence).

The rearrangement uses TRBV2 and TRBJ2-6, with D unresolved. The V and J ends lost 3 bases and 2 bases respectively, with 8 bases between them. Germline V lookup: CDR1 SNHLY, CDR2 FYNNEI. The CDR3 contains 15 residues. The CDR3 sequence is CASSDEQAGANVLTF. The CDR3 nucleotides read TGTGCCAGCAGTGATGAGCAGGCTGGGGCCAACGTCCTGACTTTC. Full variable domain (rest looked up from reference TRBV2 and TRBJ2-6): EPEVTQTPSHQVTQMGQEVILRCVPISNHLYFYWYRQILGQKVEFLVSFYNNEISEKSEIFDDQFSVERPDGSNFTLKIRSTKLEDSAMYFCASSDEQAGANVLTFGAGSRLTVL.

The V and J genes are TRBV19 and TRBJ2-1, with 7 bases matching TRBD2. There are 17 residues in the CDR3. Germline trimming cut 2 bases from V and 6 bases from J; bases unmatched to any gene: 13. Germline V gives CDR1 LNHDA, CDR2 SQIVND (reference sequence). The DNA of the CDR3 is TGTGCCAGTAGTATAACTCGGGGGGTAGCGGACCTCAATGAGCAGTTCTTC. It encodes CASSITRGVADLNEQFF. Variable domain in full (rest from reference TRBV19 and TRBJ2-1): DGGITQSPKYLFRKEGQNVTLSCEQNLNHDAMYWYRQDPGQGLRLIYYSQIVNDFQKGDIAEGYSVSREKKESFPLTVTSAQKNPTAFYLCASSITRGVADLNEQFFGPGTRLTVL.

CDR3 DNA sequence: TGTGCCAGCAGTGTAGAGGGCTACGAGCAGTACTTC. Amino acid sequence: CASSVEGYEQYF. V usage is TRBV28 and J usage is TRBJ2-7; perhaps TRBD2 as D (5 bases). V was pared by 5 bases and J by 3 bases, with 8 bases between. CDR1 is MDHEN and CDR2 is SYDVKM in the germline V gene. The CDR3 sequence is 12 residues long.

The genes are TRBV14 and TRBJ2-7, with D uncertain. In germline, CDR1 is SGHDN, CDR2 FVKESK. Trimming took off 1 base at V and 2 bases at J, with 12 bases between the two ends. The CDR3 loop spans 15 amino acids. The CDR3 DNA reads TGTGCCAGCAGCCAAGGACACCTGGGCCCCTACGAGCAGTACTTC. Translated, it gives CASSQGHLGPYEQYF.

The chain joins TRBV5-6 to TRBJ2-5; 10 bases agree with TRBD2. The germline V gene encodes CDR1 SGHDT and CDR2 YYEEEE. J was trimmed by 5 bases and V by 0 bases; bases with no gene match: 10. This CDR3 comprises 17 residues. CDR3 sequence (DNA): TGTGCCAGCAGCTTGGGCCTAGCGGGAGCTTACGGGGAGACCCAGTACTTC. This encodes CASSLGLAGAYGETQYF.

This clone was seen a single time. CDR3 sequence: CASSHDGTSGIRGDTQYF. CDR3 DNA: TGCGCCAGCAGCCATGATGGGACTAGCGGGATTAGGGGAGATACGCAGTATTTT. V gene TRBV4-1 combines with J gene TRBJ2-3, with TRBD2 matching over 13 bases. The CDR3 spans 18 residues. Germline assignment: CDR1 MGHRA and CDR2 YSYEKL. The ends lost 3 bases at V and 5 bases at J; junction bases unmatched: 11.

This chain uses TRBV19 with TRBJ1-5; a possible D gene is TRBD1 (5 bases). In germline, CDR1 is LNHDA, CDR2 SQIVND (reference sequence). The CDR3 spans 14 residues. V was shortened by 1 base and J by 7 bases, with 11 bases between the two germline ends. The CDR3: CASSIVGVRQPQHF. Written as DNA, the CDR3 is TGTGCCAGTAGTATAGTAGGGGTGAGACAGCCCCAGCATTTT.

V usage is TRBV18 and J usage is TRBJ2-1; perhaps TRBD2 as D (6 bases). Germline values: CDR1 KGHSH, CDR2 LQKENI. The CDR3 runs 16 residues. V shed 2 bases and J shed 5 bases, with 16 bases lying between them. The CDR3 loop reads CASSPVVAGTDNEQFF. In nucleotides, the CDR3 is TGTGCCAGCTCACCAGTTGTTGCGGGAACTGACAATGAGCAGTTCTTC.

This chain uses TRBV28 with TRBJ2-7; 7 bases match TRBD1. After removal of 3 bases from V and 0 bases from J, the junction contained 5 bases not matched to a gene. Germline lookup yields CDR1 MDHEN and CDR2 SYDVKM. The CDR3 length is 15 residues. For the CDR3, the DNA is TGTGCCAGCAGTTTTAGGCAGGGGGACTCCTACGAGCAGTACTTC. Translated: CASSFRQGDSYEQYF.

The gene calls are TRBV18 and TRBJ1-6; TRBD1 aligns across 9 bases. CDR3 length: 15 residues. In germline, CDR1 is KGHSH, CDR2 LQKENI. Unmatched junction bases numbered 4, after V lost 3 bases and J lost 7 bases. CDR3 nucleotides: TGTGCCAGCTCACCCACCGGGACAGGGAATTCACCCCTCCACTTT. As protein: CASSPTGTGNSPLHF.

The gene calls are TRBV6-2 or TRBV6-3 and TRBJ1-4, with TRBD1 as a possible D gene (6 bases). The CDR3 spans 14 residues. The ends were cut back, 4 bases at V and 7 bases at J, with 13 bases in the middle. CDR1 is MNHEY, CDR2 SVGEGT, per germline. The CDR3 is CASSSGTNGEKLFF. The CDR3, as DNA: TGTGCCAGCAGTTCCGGGACAAATGGTGAAAAACTGTTTTTT.